These 11 T cell receptor beta chains were all obtained from the same sample, sequenced in a study of T cells after yellow fever vaccination. TCRdb independently ran MiXCR on the 5' RACE reads; one entry per CDR3 protein. The table includes about 340,000 distinct CDR3 sequences, approximately 4.2% detected once. The input for sequencing was PBMCs, taken 5 days after the yellow fever booster vaccination. The receptors were gathered from a man younger than 35 who received the YFV17D yellow fever vaccine.

There are a few counts of this clonotype. The chain carries TRBV4-1 and TRBJ2-1; 12 nucleotides agree with TRBD2. V shed 8 bases and J 8 bases; nucleotides not matched to a gene: 7. Germline lookup yields CDR1 MGHRA and CDR2 YSYEKL. This CDR3 spans 14 amino acids. The CDR3 nucleotides are TGCGCCAGCTCTCGGACTAGCGGGGTCGATGAGCAGTTCTTC. This gives the protein CASSRTSGVDEQFF.

The J gene is TRBJ2-7, the V gene TRBV6-1; D gene unclear. The CDR3 has 15 residues. With 7 bases removed from V and 0 bases from J, the gap between germline ends came to 16 bases. The germline CDR1 and CDR2 sequences are MNHNS and SASEGT. CDR3 sequence (DNA): TGTGCCAGCATCATAGGGCGGACCCTCTCCTACGAGCAGTACTTC. Residues: CASIIGRTLSYEQYF.

The chain combines TRBV5-6 with TRBJ2-5, with a possible D match to TRBD1 (6 bases). Germline loops: CDR1 SGHDT, CDR2 YYEEEE. The CDR3 spans 14 residues. V shed 4 bases and J shed 5 bases, with 15 bases lying between them. In DNA form, the CDR3 reads TGTGCCAGCAGCCAACAGGGTTGGGGGGAGACCCAGTACTTC. Its protein product is CASSQQGWGETQYF.

V usage is TRBV11-2 and J usage is TRBJ2-3; 7 bases line up with TRBD2. V shed 0 bases, J shed 3 bases, and the junction held 15 bases outside the gene matches. The CDR3 covers 19 residues. Germline values: CDR1 SGHAT, CDR2 FQNNGV. The CDR3 nucleotides are TGTGCCAGCAGCTTAGATAGGTGGCTCGGCGGGGGTGAAACAGATACGCAGTATTTT. Its protein is CASSLDRWLGGGETDTQYF. Based on the CDR3 plus reference TRBV11-2 and TRBJ2-3, the full variable domain is EAGVAQSPRYKIIEKRQSVAFWCNPISGHATLYWYQQILGQGPKLLIQFQNNGVVDDSQLPKDRFSAERLKGVDSTLKIQPAKLEDSAVYLCASSLDRWLGGGETDTQYFGPGTRLTVL.

The rearrangement joins TRBV12-3 or TRBV12-4 to TRBJ1-3; D gene ambiguous. The CDR3 runs 16 residues. V lost 6 bases and J lost 1, with 16 bases in between. The CDR3 region has the DNA TGTGCCAGCAGACCTCAAAAGGGTCAATCTGGAAACACCATATATTTT. This encodes CASRPQKGQSGNTIYF.

This clonotype was found a few times. The chain employs TRBV20-1 and TRBJ1-5; TRBD1 might be the D (5 bases). The V end was cut by 0 bases, the J end by 3 bases, with 9 bases between. This CDR3 is 14 amino acids long. Germline CDR1 reads DFQATT; CDR2 reads SNEGSKA (reference sequence). As DNA, the CDR3 is TGCAGTGCTAGAGATCGACAGCTCAATCAGCCCCAGCATTTT. Translating it yields CSARDRQLNQPQHF.

CDR3 protein: CASFGGSTGELFF. The CDR3, as DNA: TGTGCCAGCTTTGGGGGGTCCACCGGGGAGCTGTTTTTT. This chain joins TRBV7-6 and TRBJ2-2; TRBD2 is a possible D gene (6 bases). The CDR3 sequence is 13 residues long. Per germline, CDR1 SGHVS and CDR2 FNYEAQ. V lost 8 bases and J 4 bases, leaving 11 bases between the germline ends. The variable domain in full, with the rest retrieved from reference TRBV7-6 and TRBJ2-2, is GAGVSQSPRYKVTKRGQDVALRCDPISGHVSLYWYRQALGQGPEFLTYFNYEAQQDKSGLPNDRFSAERPEGSISTLTIQRTEQRDSAMYRCASFGGSTGELFFGEGSRLTVL.

This clonotype turned up a few times. The chain joins TRBV6-5 to TRBJ1-5, with a tentative D call TRBD1 (5 bases). CDR1 and CDR2 (germline): MNHEY, SVGAGI. Trimming cost V 5 bases and J 0 bases, with 11 bases left between them. The CDR3 runs to 15 residues. Here the CDR3 DNA reads TGTGCCAGCAGTCCCCAGGGCTTTAGCAATCAGCCCCAGCATTTT. This sequence encodes CASSPQGFSNQPQHF.

The sample holds a few counts of this clonotype. The chain employs TRBV6-1 and TRBJ2-7; a possible D gene is TRBD1 (5 bases). Trimming stripped 5 bases from V and 7 bases from J, with 12 bases between. CDR1 and CDR2 from the germline V gene are MNHNS and SASEGT. The length of the CDR3 is 12 residues. In DNA, the CDR3 is TGTGCCAGCAGTTTCAGGGTTCGGGAGCAGTACGTC. The encoded protein is CASSFRVREQYV.

This clonotype turned up a few times. J is TRBJ2-6 and V is TRBV6-2 or TRBV6-3; the match to TRBD1 covers 8 bases. J gave up 0 bases and V 4 bases, and 5 bases lay outside the gene matches. The CDR3 covers 17 residues. Germline V gene lookup returns CDR1 MNHEY and CDR2 SVGEGT. CDR3 residues: CASSSGQGFSGANVLTF. CDR3 in DNA: TGTGCCAGCAGTTCAGGACAGGGCTTCTCTGGGGCCAACGTCCTGACTTTC.

This clonotype occurred a few times. This chain links TRBV15 with TRBJ2-5; D gene unclear. The CDR3 consists of 15 residues. V was shortened by 0 bases and J by 0 bases, with 8 bases between the two germline ends. Germline assignment: CDR1 LNHNV and CDR2 YYDKDF (reference sequence). CDR3 DNA sequence: TGTGCCACCAGCAGAGATCGCGTAGACCAAGAGACCCAGTACTTC. Protein product: CATSRDRVDQETQYF.